This T cell receptor (beta chain) was sequenced during a study of CD8+ T cells in alopecia areata (dated 2018 in TCRdb). About the study as a whole: Treated patients were enrolled in an open-label pilot trial of oral tofacitinib at 5 to 10 mg twice daily for moderate-to-severe alopecia areata. Amplification of TCRbeta CDR3 regions was done by immunoSEQ multiplex PCR using 35 Vbeta forward primers and 13 Jbeta reverse primers. Patients stayed on tofacitinib for 6 to 18 months and then had 6 months of follow-up off drug so that delayed response and recurrence could be assessed. RNA was obtained with the PAXgene miRNA kit for fixed scalp, the miRNeasy kit for PBMCs, and the RNeasy kit for mouse skin. Patients on tofacitinib were biopsied at baseline and after 4 and 24 weeks of treatment, and several of the patients also had a later scalp biopsy. High-throughput TCRbeta sequencing was used to examine T cell clonal expansion in alopecia areata in both the C3H/HeJ mouse model and human patients. In humans, TCRbeta sequencing was performed on scalp tissue and on sorted CD4+ and CD8+ peripheral blood T cells from healthy controls and from patients with patchy or totalis/universalis alopecia areata. Clonality in the scalp was compared among normal scalp (n=4), patchy alopecia areata scalp (n=8), and alopecia totalis/universalis scalp (n=8). Overall study results and their limits: Unlike mouse skin, where gammadelta T cells dominate, normal human skin contains resident alphabeta T cells that get sequenced too, which complicates analysis of the scalp TCR repertoire. Compared with mice, TCR sequences shared between patients were less clear, possibly partly because of HLA diversity across the patient population. Compared with normal scalp, lesional scalp had higher clonality and more expanded CD8+ clones, particularly in alopecia totalis/universalis, a pattern that suggests antigenic drive.

As for this clone: Its antigen is unknown. The input lacks base qualities; no much larger clone sits a single base away.

The CDR1 and CDR2 encoded by the germline V gene are MNHEY and SVGAGI. V and J are trimmed by 5 bases and 7 bases, and the gene matches miss 8 bases of the junction. The CDR3 numbers 15 residues from cysteine through phenylalanine. Only the CDR3 region is kept as DNA, spanning 45 bases read in frame from base 1. What the time point label conveys for this sample: baseline before oral tofacitinib. From alopecia areata patients, peripheral blood was collected along with lesional scalp punch biopsies. PBMCs were isolated by density centrifugation and stained for CD3, CD4 and CD8, and CD4+ and CD8+ T cells were sorted on a FACSAria. The library was obtained by the immunoSEQ multiplex PCR assay. RNA was extracted from all samples and reverse transcribed into cDNA as template for TCR sequencing. SuperScript III was used to make first-strand cDNA, primed with a 2:1 mix of oligo-dT and random hexamers. A synthetic immune receptor repertoire was used to measure amplification bias, and any remaining bias was corrected computationally. Per the authors' processing: Raw reads were preprocessed for error removal, and CDR3 was defined according to IMGT conventions as running from the conserved cysteine to phenylalanine. To get clonality, Shannon entropy was normalized by log2 of the number of productive unique TCRs and the result was subtracted from 1. Whether each scalp clone was CD4 or CD8 was inferred by checking scalp TCRbeta sequences against the CD4 and CD8 repertoires from sorted blood. The table was pulled from immuneACCESS by TCRdb, which kept in-frame rearrangements only. Such tables lose some clones; where checked, under half of the loss comes from unresolved V genes, and the rest has no known cause. For V, J and clone size, that table is used; D and trimming come from the DNA. The sample profile shows roughly 150,000 clones; roughly 61% of them were found once. The leading ten clones occupy under 6.5% of the sample.

The sequenced sample was CD4+ T cells sorted from blood, obtained at week 0. The TCR originated in a human donor with alopecia areata. The V gene is TRBV6-5 and the J gene is TRBJ2-5, with TRBD2 matching 12 junction bases. The CDR3 protein is CASSSASGGVGTQYF. In nucleotide form, the sequence is TGTGCCAGCAGTAGCGCTAGCGGGGGGGTAGGGACCCAGTACTTC.